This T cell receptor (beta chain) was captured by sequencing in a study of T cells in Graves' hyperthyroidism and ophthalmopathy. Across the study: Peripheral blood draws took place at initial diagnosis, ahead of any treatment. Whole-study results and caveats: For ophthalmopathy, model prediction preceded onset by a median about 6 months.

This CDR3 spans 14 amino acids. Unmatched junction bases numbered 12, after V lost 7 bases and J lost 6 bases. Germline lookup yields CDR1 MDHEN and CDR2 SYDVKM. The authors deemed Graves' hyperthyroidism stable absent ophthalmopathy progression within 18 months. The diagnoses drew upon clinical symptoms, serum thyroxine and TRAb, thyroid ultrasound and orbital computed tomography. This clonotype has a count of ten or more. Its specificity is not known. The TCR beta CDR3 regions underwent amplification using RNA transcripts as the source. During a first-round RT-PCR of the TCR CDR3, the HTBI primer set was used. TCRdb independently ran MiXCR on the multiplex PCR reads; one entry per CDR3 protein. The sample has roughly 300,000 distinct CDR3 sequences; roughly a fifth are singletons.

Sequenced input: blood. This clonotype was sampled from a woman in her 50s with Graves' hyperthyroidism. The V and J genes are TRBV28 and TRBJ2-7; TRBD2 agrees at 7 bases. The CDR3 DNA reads TGTGCCAGCACTTCCTACGCTAGGGAGGGCGAGCAGTACTTC. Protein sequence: CASTSYAREGEQYF.